This T cell receptor (beta chain) was found in a study of blood T cells in healthy people across ages. This CDR3 region has 15 residues. The germline V gene has CDR1 SGHDN and CDR2 FVKESK. Study outcomes and limitations: Possibly, changes in expanded clonotypes were confounded because donor CMV status was unknown.

To note about this clonotype: Its antigen is not known. The junction departs from the called germline gene at one end, perhaps through a read error.

Then a second PCR, running about 6 to 12 cycles, was carried out with a sample-barcoded 5' primer and a J-beta primer mix. TCRdb redid the calling of the 5' RACE reads with MiXCR, one entry per CDR3 protein. The sample has under 1,000,000 distinct CDR3 sequences; about 45% are singletons. Sequencing used blood. This TCR derives from a man of 80 years or more in good health. The chain carries TRBV14 and TRBJ2-5, with 9 positions matching TRBD1. This chain's CDR3 is CACSRPGQGHGTQYF. The CDR3 DNA reads as TGTGCCTGCAGCCGGCCGGGACAGGGCCATGGGACCCAGTACTTC.